This T cell receptor (beta chain) derives from a study of blood T cell repertoires in COVID-19. Study context: From the United States, Italy and Spain came samples of acute and convalescent COVID-19. T cells, B-cell-depleted T cells, or PBMCs provided the cDNA or gDNA that served as material.

The CDR3 consists of 15 residues. The ends were cut back, 1 base at V and 0 bases at J, with 8 bases in the middle. CDR1 LGHNA and CDR2 YSLEER come from the germline V gene. Per the original data handling: Counts of nucleated cells, estimated from reference gene primer amplification, were obtained. Profiled with immunoSEQ multiplex PCR; TCRdb holds only in-frame clones, not every one. The V and J calls and the clone size are those of that table, but D and trimming were determined from the DNA. The table includes over 200,000 clones, roughly 84% detected once. The sequencing sample was made of peripheral blood. This TCR was sampled from a man aged 40-49 years who had recovered from COVID-19. The chain combines TRBV4-3 with TRBJ2-3; D may be TRBD2 (6 bases). The CDR3 DNA is TGCGCCAGCAGCCAAGGACTAGGAAGCACAGATACGCAGTATTTT. As protein: CASSQGLGSTDTQYF.